These 28 T cell receptor beta chains were all obtained from the same sample, sequenced in a study of a mutant IDH1 vaccine in newly diagnosed glioma. Sequencing was performed with immunoSEQ multiplex PCR; in TCRdb, only in-frame clones are kept and a portion is missing. The sample consists of approximately 47,000 clones, around 89% of them appearing once. Time point defined: week 35, safety follow-up. In every dose of vaccine, 300 ug of mutant IDH1 20-mer peptide was given alongside topical imiquimod. These receptors' antigens are unknown. Sample: PBMCs, taken from a glioma patient whose treatment included an IDH1 peptide vaccine. The receptors come from a woman aged 40 to 50 with glioma.

This chain joins TRBV5-1 and TRBJ1-5, with 11 bases aligning to TRBD1. Per germline, CDR1 SGHRS and CDR2 YFSETQ. The CDR3 covers 15 residues. J lost 2 bases, V lost 5 bases, and 3 bases had no gene match. CDR3 protein: CASRAGQGGNQPQHF. CDR3 DNA: TGCGCCAGCAGGGCGGGACAGGGGGGCAATCAGCCCCAGCATTTT.

The chain combines TRBV15 with TRBJ2-1; 8 bases align to TRBD2. This CDR3 spans 16 amino acids. The germline gives CDR1 LNHNV, CDR2 YYDKDF (reference sequence). V lost 1 base and J lost 4; bases outside the gene matches: 6. The DNA of the CDR3 is TGTGCCACCAGCAGAGGCGGGGGCGGGGGGTACAATGAGCAGTTCTTC. Translated, it gives CATSRGGGGGYNEQFF.

The V call is TRBV9, the J call TRBJ2-6; D remains ambiguous. Per germline, CDR1 SGDLS and CDR2 YYNGEE. V shed 0 bases and J shed 0 bases, with 19 bases lying between them. The CDR3 runs to 20 residues. CDR3 amino acids: CASSVAPRAGRSSGANVLTF. CDR3 in DNA: TGTGCCAGCAGCGTAGCCCCTCGGGCAGGTCGCAGCTCTGGGGCCAACGTCCTGACTTTC. Full variable domain (missing parts from reference TRBV9 and TRBJ2-6): DSGVTQTPKHLITATGQRVTLRCSPRSGDLSVYWYQQSLDQGLQFLIQYYNGEERAKGNILERFSAQQFPDLHSELNLSSLELGDSALYFCASSVAPRAGRSSGANVLTFGAGSRLTVL.

V and J are TRBV6-5 and TRBJ1-1; D gene uncertain. The V and J ends lost 3 bases and 0 bases respectively, with 8 bases between them. CDR3 length equals 14 residues. Germline-derived CDR1 and CDR2 are MNHEY and SVGAGI. CDR3 coding DNA: TGTGCCAGCAGTTATGGGAAACTGAACACTGAAGCTTTCTTT. Its translation is CASSYGKLNTEAFF.

The V gene is TRBV5-4, the J gene TRBJ1-5; 7 bases align to TRBD1. The CDR3 extends over 14 amino acids. V shed 1 base and J 6 bases; nucleotides not matched to a gene: 4. From germline, CDR1 is SGHNT and CDR2 YYREEE (reference sequence). The CDR3 is CASSLKGARQPQHF. CDR3 DNA: TGTGCCAGCAGCTTGAAGGGGGCACGTCAGCCCCAGCATTTT.

The chain links TRBV2 to TRBJ1-2; 9 bases map to TRBD1. Trimming removed 8 bases from V and 4 bases from J; junction bases left unmatched: 5. The germline CDR1 and CDR2 sequences are SNHLY and FYNNEI. The CDR3 covers 13 residues. CDR3 protein: CASPRDRVYGYTF. In DNA form, the CDR3 reads TGTGCCAGCCCCCGGGACAGGGTCTATGGCTACACCTTC.

This chain connects TRBV5-1 to TRBJ2-1; D is possibly TRBD1 or TRBD2 (5 bases each). Germline V gene sequence: CDR1 SGHRS, CDR2 YFSETQ. The germline V and J ends were trimmed by 5 bases and 1 base, with 13 bases remaining between them. The CDR3 totals 15 residues. The CDR3 reads CASRYGTESYNEQFF. CDR3 bases: TGCGCCAGCAGATATGGGACGGAGTCCTACAATGAGCAGTTCTTC.

This chain links TRBV7-9 with TRBJ1-2; D uncertain. This CDR3 comprises 13 residues. The germline V gene encodes CDR1 SEHNR and CDR2 FQNEAQ (reference sequence). Between the trimmed V and J ends, which lost 5 bases and 0 bases, there was a span of 7 bases. The CDR3 here is CASSPGANYGYTF. CDR3 sequence (DNA): TGTGCCAGCAGCCCGGGAGCTAACTATGGCTACACCTTC. The entire variable domain, with the rest obtained from reference TRBV7-9 and TRBJ1-2, is as follows: DTGVSQNPRHKITKRGQNVTFRCDPISEHNRLYWYRQTLGQGPEFLTYFQNEAQLEKSRLLSDRFSAERPKGSFSTLEIQRTEQGDSAMYLCASSPGANYGYTFGSGTRLTVV.

The genes are TRBV5-1 and TRBJ2-2, with D perhaps matching TRBD1 (5 bases). The germline gives CDR1 SGHRS, CDR2 YFSETQ. Trimming shortened V by 0 bases and J by 1 base, and 13 bases separated the two germline ends. CDR3 size: 17 residues. The DNA of the CDR3 is TGCGCCAGCAGCTTGGGGCCAGGGTCCCTGAACACCGGGGAGCTGTTTTTT. It yields the protein CASSLGPGSLNTGELFF.

This clone was detected only once. CDR3 sequence reads: CAIKDRGSNQPQHF. For the CDR3, the DNA is TGTGCCATCAAGGACAGGGGAAGCAATCAGCCCCAGCATTTT. The V call is TRBV10-3, the J call TRBJ1-5; 9 bases are shared with TRBD1. V lost 7 bases to trimming and J lost 1 base; unmatched junction nucleotides: 2. The CDR3 contains 14 residues. Germline V gene sequence: CDR1 ENHRY, CDR2 SYGVKD.

The chain is built from TRBV6-6 and TRBJ2-7; D is undetermined. V lost 3 bases, J lost 1 base, and 13 bases lay in between. The germline V gene has CDR1 MNHNY and CDR2 SVGAGI (reference sequence). The CDR3 contains 15 residues. In DNA form, the CDR3 reads TGTGCCAGCAGTTATGGAACAGTAGAATCCTACGAGCAGTACTTC. It encodes CASSYGTVESYEQYF.

The J gene is TRBJ2-7, the V gene TRBV5-1, with TRBD2 as a possible D gene (5 bases). The germline V gene encodes CDR1 SGHRS and CDR2 YFSETQ. The CDR3 length is 15 residues. V lost 1 base and J lost 3, with 14 bases in between. The chain's CDR3 is CASSLYVGENYEQYF. The CDR3 coding sequence is TGCGCCAGCAGCTTGTATGTCGGGGAGAACTACGAGCAGTACTTC.

The chain is built from TRBV7-8 and TRBJ1-4, with a tentative D call TRBD1 (5 bases). The CDR3 sequence is 15 residues long. V was shortened by 2 bases and J by 8 bases, with 15 bases between the two germline ends. Per the germline V gene, CDR1 is SGHVS and CDR2 is FQNEAQ. CDR3 coding DNA: TGTGCCAGCAGCTTAAACCAGGGTCCGTCGGAAAAACTGTTTTTT. This encodes CASSLNQGPSEKLFF.

The genes are TRBV7-8 and TRBJ2-3; TRBD2 might be the D (5 bases). Germline assignment: CDR1 SGHVS and CDR2 FQNEAQ. The CDR3 has 15 residues. V shed 3 bases and J shed 2 bases, with 12 bases lying between them. CDR3 in amino acids: CASSLWSSSTDTQYF. The CDR3 nucleotides read TGTGCCAGCAGCTTGTGGTCTAGCTCCACAGATACGCAGTATTTT.

The V gene is TRBV5-8, the J gene TRBJ2-7, with unresolved D. Trimming took 2 bases from V and 6 from J, leaving 9 bases between them. The germline V gene encodes CDR1 SGHTS and CDR2 YDEGEE. The CDR3 covers 12 residues. The CDR3 DNA follows: TGTGCCAGCAGCTTCGCAGGCGTCGAGCAGTACTTC. Its translation is CASSFAGVEQYF.

The chain links TRBV4-1 to TRBJ1-1; D remains unclear. V was shortened by 6 bases and J by 1 base, with 6 bases between the two germline ends. The length of the CDR3 is 12 residues. The germline V gene encodes CDR1 MGHRA and CDR2 YSYEKL. The CDR3 loop is CASSERNTEAFF. In DNA, the CDR3 is TGCGCCAGCAGTGAAAGGAACACTGAAGCTTTCTTT.

CDR3 DNA: TGCAGCGTTAGGGAAGACAGGGCAAACTATGGCTACACCTTC. It is translated as CSVREDRANYGYTF. The chain carries TRBV29-1 and TRBJ1-2; the match to TRBD1 covers 7 bases. The trim removed 5 bases at V and 2 bases at J, leaving 8 bases unmatched. Germline V lookup: CDR1 SQVTM, CDR2 ANQGSEA. The CDR3 length is 14 residues.

The V and J genes are TRBV5-1 and TRBJ1-4, with unresolved D. V lost 4 bases and J lost 5, with 9 bases in between. The germline CDR1 and CDR2 sequences are SGHRS and YFSETQ. This CDR3 region has 13 residues. The CDR3 protein is CASSDPGNEKLFF. As DNA, the CDR3 is TGCGCCAGCAGCGATCCGGGCAATGAAAAACTGTTTTTT.

This rearrangement joins TRBV29-1 to TRBJ2-3; weak D call: TRBD1 (6 bases). Trimming removed 4 bases from V and 6 bases from J, with 14 bases in between. The CDR3 covers 13 residues. CDR1 is SQVTM, CDR2 ANQGSEA, per germline. This chain's CDR3 is CSVVGGASDTQYF. The CDR3, as DNA: TGCAGCGTTGTTGGGGGCGCATCTGATACGCAGTATTTT.

The chain employs TRBV29-1 and TRBJ2-2; tentatively, D is TRBD1 (5 bases). Germline-derived CDR1 and CDR2 are SQVTM and ANQGSEA. Trimming cost V 8 bases and J 3 bases, with 7 bases left between them. The CDR3 runs 11 residues. This CDR3 reads CSTRDTGELFF. The CDR3 coding sequence is TGCAGCACCAGGGACACCGGGGAGCTGTTTTTT.

The rearrangement joins TRBV2 to TRBJ2-3; unclear D gene. The V and J ends lost 5 bases and 2 bases respectively, with 11 bases between them. Looked up from germline, CDR1 is SNHLY and CDR2 is FYNNEI. The CDR3 spans 14 residues. CDR3 in DNA: TGTGCCAGCAGTAGTAGAAGATCCACAGATACGCAGTATTTT. This sequence encodes CASSSRRSTDTQYF.

This chain joins TRBV9 and TRBJ2-7; maybe TRBD1 (5 bases). CDR3 size: 13 residues. Germline V gene data show CDR1 as SGDLS and CDR2 as YYNGEE. Trimming took 3 bases from V and 4 from J, leaving 11 bases between them. For the CDR3, the DNA is TGTGCCAGCAGCGCGACAGAGACTTACGAGCAGTACTTC. The encoded protein is CASSATETYEQYF.

V and J are TRBV6-5 and TRBJ1-3; no reliable D call. This CDR3 comprises 15 residues. Looked up from germline, CDR1 is MNHEY and CDR2 is SVGAGI. V was pared by 2 bases and J by 0 bases, with 8 bases between. The DNA for the CDR3 is TGTGCCAGCAGTTACAGTATTAGCTCTGGAAACACCATATATTTT. Translation gives CASSYSISSGNTIYF.

This chain uses TRBV19 with TRBJ1-5; maybe TRBD1 (5 bases). The V and J ends lost 3 bases and 6 bases respectively, with 12 bases between them. There are 14 residues in the CDR3. Germline V gives CDR1 LNHDA, CDR2 SQIVND (reference sequence). The CDR3 spells CASSIRDGGQPQHF. In DNA form, the CDR3 reads TGTGCCAGTAGTATCAGGGACGGAGGTCAGCCCCAGCATTTT.

The chain is built from TRBV6-5 and TRBJ2-1; 8 bases line up with TRBD2. The germline CDR1 and CDR2 sequences are MNHEY and SVGAGI. The CDR3 has 15 residues. J was trimmed by 5 bases and V by 3 bases; bases with no gene match: 6. CDR3 bases: TGTGCCAGCAGTTATCCGGGACTAGAGGACAATGAGCAGTTCTTC. Translation: CASSYPGLEDNEQFF.

The CDR3 DNA sequence: TGCGCCAGCAGCCATGGTGGGGGCCCAAACGAGCAGTACTTC. It translates to CASSHGGGPNEQYF. The chain links TRBV4-1 to TRBJ2-7, with D possibly TRBD1 on 6 matching bases. The ends were cut back, 3 bases at V and 5 bases at J, with 14 bases in the middle. This CDR3 contains 14 residues. The germline CDR1 and CDR2 sequences are MGHRA and YSYEKL.

This sequence joins TRBV13 and TRBJ2-2; no definite D call. This CDR3 is 13 amino acids long. V gave up 3 bases and J gave up 3 bases, with 5 bases separating them. Germline V gives CDR1 PRHDT, CDR2 FYEKMQ (reference sequence). CDR3 amino acids: CASSLEYTGELFF. CDR3 bases: TGTGCCAGCAGCTTGGAGTACACCGGGGAGCTGTTTTTT.

This chain connects TRBV30 to TRBJ1-3, with D possibly being TRBD1 (6 bases). Germline V gene sequence: CDR1 GTSNPN, CDR2 SVGIG (reference sequence). This CDR3 spans 13 amino acids. Trimming removed 5 bases at V and 3 bases at J, with 11 bases between. The CDR3 loop is CAWSTGFGNTIYF. In nucleotides, the CDR3 is TGTGCCTGGTCAACAGGGTTTGGAAACACCATATATTTT.